A single sample gave rise to the 9 T cell receptor beta chains below, sequenced in a study of T cell responses to AZD1222 COVID-19 vaccine (TCRdb year 2021). The time point label of this sample denotes: baseline before first vaccination. The library was built by means of the immunoSEQ multiplex PCR assay. Here the immuneACCESS table is served through TCRdb, limited to in-frame sequences with V and J called. Missing clones are a known gap in these copies; in checked studies unresolved V genes cover under half, and the rest lacks a known reason. In this sample the table shows 140,000 to 150,000 clones, 93% of which occur a single time. The top ten hold 5% to 5.5% of the sample. The input for sequencing was peripheral blood, taken on day 0 of AZD1222 vaccination. Receptors were obtained from an adult in good health.

J is TRBJ1-2 and V is TRBV5-6; no clear D. The CDR3 loop spans 12 amino acids. Per the germline V gene, CDR1 is SGHDT and CDR2 is YYEEEE. V lost 3 bases to trimming and J lost 5 bases, with 8 bases between them. CDR3 nucleotides: TGTGCCAGCAGCTCAGCGGGGTATGGCTACACCTTC. As protein: CASSSAGYGYTF.

There are a few counts of this clone. The gene calls are TRBV15 and TRBJ2-2; D gene ambiguous. The CDR3 is 15 amino acids. Germline loops: CDR1 LNHNV, CDR2 YYDKDF (reference sequence). Trimming removed 3 bases from V and 4 bases from J, with 12 bases in between. CDR3 amino acids: CATSSGTDVTGELFF. DNA for the CDR3: TGTGCCACCAGCAGTGGTACAGACGTCACCGGGGAGCTGTTTTTT.

The chain has TRBV3-1 (or the pseudogene TRBV3-2) and TRBJ1-2; D gene unclear. CDR1 LGHDT and CDR2 YNNKEL come from the germline V gene (reference sequence). Trimming left V 0 bases short and J 2 bases short, with 7 bases between. The CDR3 has 14 amino acids. The CDR3 here is CASSQETRNYGYTF. CDR3 coding DNA: TGTGCCAGCAGCCAAGAAACCCGGAACTATGGCTACACCTTC.

The rearrangement uses TRBV7-2 and TRBJ1-2; TRBD1 aligns across 9 bases. Trimming took 5 bases from V and 6 from J; bases not matched to a gene: 7. CDR3 length equals 14 residues. Germline-derived CDR1 and CDR2 are SGHTA and FQGNSA. The DNA for the CDR3 is TGTGCCAGCAGCGGGTACCGGGACAGGGATGGCTACACCTTC. Translation: CASSGYRDRDGYTF.

The rearrangement joins TRBV5-1 to TRBJ2-5, with 11 bases lining up with TRBD2. Trimming cost V 5 bases and J 2 bases; bases outside gene matches: 5. The germline V gene encodes CDR1 SGHRS and CDR2 YFSETQ. The CDR3 spans 15 residues. CDR3 loop: CASSRLAGLQETQYF. CDR3 in DNA: TGCGCCAGCAGTAGACTAGCGGGACTGCAAGAGACCCAGTACTTC. Drawing the rest from reference TRBV5-1 and TRBJ2-5, the complete variable domain is KAGVTQTPRYLIKTRGQQVTLSCSPISGHRSVSWYQQTPGQGLQFLFEYFSETQRNKGNFPGRFSGRQFSNSRSEMNVSTLELGDSALYLCASSRLAGLQETQYFGPGTRLLVL.

The chain employs TRBV6-2 or TRBV6-3 and TRBJ1-2; maybe TRBD1 (5 bases). V lost 0 bases and J lost 2, with 7 bases in between. CDR1 and CDR2 (germline): MNHEY, SVGEGT. This CDR3 has 14 residues. CDR3 protein: CASSYSWGNYGYTF. In DNA form, the CDR3 reads TGTGCCAGCAGTTACTCGTGGGGGAACTATGGCTACACCTTC.

This clone was detected once. CDR3 loop: CASSPGGSSYQETQYF. The CDR3 DNA is TGTGCCAGCAGCCCGGGAGGGTCATCGTACCAAGAGACCCAGTACTTC. The chain combines TRBV5-5 with TRBJ2-5, with TRBD2 matching over 8 bases. The CDR3 covers 16 residues. The ends lost 4 bases at V and 0 bases at J; junction bases unmatched: 8. The germline gives CDR1 SGHKS, CDR2 YYEKEE (reference sequence).

The chain carries TRBV5-6 and TRBJ2-3; unclear D gene. The germline gives CDR1 SGHDT, CDR2 YYEEEE. Trimming cost V 5 bases and J 0 bases, with 13 bases left between them. This CDR3 spans 15 amino acids. In nucleotides, the CDR3 is TGTGCCAGCAGACGTATAGCAGTTAGCACAGATACGCAGTATTTT. It codes for CASRRIAVSTDTQYF.

The chain carries TRBV3-1 (or the pseudogene TRBV3-2) and TRBJ2-1, with D tentatively TRBD2 (5 bases). The CDR3 length is 17 residues. The germline CDR1 and CDR2 sequences are LGHDT and YNNKEL (reference sequence). The V gene lost 0 bases and the J gene lost 6 bases, with 18 bases spanning the gap. The CDR3, as DNA: TGTGCCAGCAGCCAAGAAGCGCCCACCATACGGGGCAATGAGCAGTTCTTC. Protein sequence: CASSQEAPTIRGNEQFF.